The next 13 T cell receptor beta chains were all read from a single sample in a study of blood T cell repertoires in COVID-19. TCRdb keeps only in-frame clones here, not all; method: immunoSEQ multiplex PCR. The sample holds about 72,000 clones, around 90% seen once. Sequenced sample: peripheral blood. These receptors were obtained from a human donor in a cohort sampled during active COVID-19.

This chain's CDR3 is CASSIRSGSPYEQYF. The DNA of the CDR3 is TGTGCCAGCAGCATCCGAAGCGGGAGTCCCTACGAGCAGTACTTC. The J gene is TRBJ2-7, the V gene TRBV11-3; 8 positions agree with TRBD2. V gave up 5 bases and J gave up 2 bases; unmatched junction bases: 8. This CDR3 has 15 residues. CDR1 SGHNT and CDR2 YENEEA come from the germline V gene.

The rearrangement uses TRBV12-3 or TRBV12-4 and TRBJ2-1; no clear D. There are 12 residues in the CDR3. Trimming took off 6 bases at V and 8 bases at J, with 11 bases between the two ends. CDR3 DNA sequence: TGTGCCAGCAGCCAACATGATGATGAGCAGTTCTTC. This translates into CASSQHDDEQFF.

CDR3 region: CASSYSRVSPLHF. As DNA, the CDR3 is TGTGCCAGCAGTTACTCGCGGGTTTCACCCCTCCACTTT. The chain joins TRBV6-2 or TRBV6-3 to TRBJ1-6, with D unresolved. The V gene's germline CDR1 is MNHEY and CDR2 SVGEGT. Between the trimmed V and J ends, which lost 0 bases and 9 bases, there was a span of 6 bases. CDR3 size: 13 residues.

The CDR3 bases are TGTGCCAGCACCCGGACAGGGCTGGTGACTGAAGCTTTCTTT. Translation: CASTRTGLVTEAFF. This chain connects TRBV28 to TRBJ1-1; the match to TRBD1 covers 8 bases. CDR3 size: 14 residues. The trim removed 7 bases at V and 5 bases at J, leaving 9 bases unmatched. Germline V gives CDR1 MDHEN, CDR2 SYDVKM.

The chain recombines TRBV28 with TRBJ1-5; a weak D match, TRBD1 (6 bases). The V end lost 7 bases, the J end lost 3 bases, and 19 bases lay between the germline ends. This CDR3 region has 16 residues. Germline V CDR1 and CDR2: MDHEN, SYDVKM. CDR3 sequence reads: CASTRLGGAFNQPQHF. The CDR3 bases are TGTGCCAGCACCCGGCTGGGGGGGGCTTTCAATCAGCCCCAGCATTTT. The variable domain in full, completed from reference TRBV28 and TRBJ1-5, reads DVKVTQSSRYLVKRTGEKVFLECVQDMDHENMFWYRQDPGLGLRLIYFSYDVKMKEKGDIPEGYSVSREKKERFSLILESASTNQTSMYLCASTRLGGAFNQPQHFGDGTRLSIL.

The chain links TRBV5-1 to TRBJ2-2, with D tentatively TRBD1 (6 bases). This CDR3 is built from 13 residues. Germline CDR1 SGHRS, CDR2 YFSETQ. V lost 2 bases to trimming and J lost 6 bases, with 8 bases between them. The CDR3 region is CASSLQGAGELFF. The CDR3 bases are TGCGCCAGCAGCTTACAGGGAGCCGGGGAGCTGTTTTTT.

J is TRBJ2-7 and V is TRBV6-5; D perhaps matches TRBD1 (6 bases). The CDR3 covers 14 residues. V lost 6 bases and J 1 base, leaving 13 bases between the germline ends. CDR1 MNHEY and CDR2 SVGAGI come from the germline V gene. The CDR3 loop reads CASSYRDTSYEQYF. CDR3 DNA sequence: TGTGCCAGCAGCTACCGGGACACTTCCTACGAGCAGTACTTC.

The chain carries TRBV7-9 and TRBJ2-3; 10 nucleotides line up with TRBD2. The CDR3 totals 16 residues. The V gene's germline CDR1 is SEHNR and CDR2 FQNEAQ (reference sequence). J was trimmed by 2 bases and V by 5 bases; bases with no gene match: 7. The CDR3 coding sequence is TGTGCCAGCAGCCGCTTTAGCGGGGGGACCACAGATACGCAGTATTTT. It codes for CASSRFSGGTTDTQYF.

The gene calls are TRBV25-1 and TRBJ2-7; 7 bases line up with TRBD2. This CDR3 has 13 residues. Per the germline V gene, CDR1 is MGHDK and CDR2 is SYGVNS. Trimming removed 6 bases from V and 0 bases from J; junction bases left unmatched: 2. The CDR3 nucleotides read TGTGCCAGCAGCATAGCGGGCTCCTACGAGCAGTACTTC. This codes for CASSIAGSYEQYF.

The rearrangement uses TRBV7-9 and TRBJ2-7; D unresolved. The V end was cut by 5 bases, the J end by 2 bases, with 7 bases between. CDR1 is SEHNR and CDR2 is FQNEAQ in the germline V gene (reference sequence). This CDR3 is built from 12 residues. CDR3 residues: CASSLRAYEQYF. In nucleotides, the CDR3 is TGTGCCAGCAGCCTACGAGCCTACGAGCAGTACTTC.

The rearrangement links TRBV28 to TRBJ1-2; D is uncertain. The germline V and J ends were trimmed by 2 bases and 7 bases, with 17 bases remaining between them. Germline-derived CDR1 and CDR2 are MDHEN and SYDVKM. The CDR3 spans 15 residues. CDR3 sequence (DNA): TGTGCCAGCAGTTTAGCAATCCAGGTATTAGGTGGCTACACCTTC. Translating gives CASSLAIQVLGGYTF.

The gene calls are TRBV18 and TRBJ2-5; TRBD1 is a possible D gene (5 bases). This CDR3 has 15 amino acids. The V end lost 2 bases, the J end lost 1 base, and 11 bases lay between the germline ends. Germline V lookup: CDR1 KGHSH, CDR2 LQKENI. The CDR3 DNA reads as TGTGCCAGCTCACCAGAGACAGACTCCCAAGAGACCCAGTACTTC. Its protein product is CASSPETDSQETQYF.

The chain recombines TRBV3-1 (or the pseudogene TRBV3-2) with TRBJ2-2, with 9 bases aligning to TRBD1. Per the germline V gene, CDR1 is LGHDT and CDR2 is YNNKEL (reference sequence). Germline trimming cut 3 bases from V and 0 bases from J; bases unmatched to any gene: 8. The CDR3 totals 18 residues. CDR3: CASSQGSGQGPNTGELFF. DNA for the CDR3: TGTGCCAGCAGCCAGGGATCGGGACAGGGTCCGAACACCGGGGAGCTGTTTTTT.